The T cell receptor (beta chain) described here comes from a study of blood T cells in healthy people across ages. Study outcomes and limitations: With unsorted PBMCs, a conclusive comparison of naive versus antigen-experienced cells was not possible. TCR beta diversity per million T cells fell roughly linearly with age. The long-lived group displayed more naive CD4+ cells, plus higher diversity, than the aged donors did.

V gave up 5 bases and J gave up 6 bases, with 10 bases separating them. The germline gives CDR1 DFQATT, CDR2 SNEGSKA (reference sequence). The CDR3 runs to 11 residues. In each sample, at least 6.5 million PBMCs were isolated. In regard to this clonotype: Its antigen is not identified.

Together with a sample-barcoded 5' primer, a J-beta primer mix was included in a second PCR lasting about 6 to 11 cycles. MiXCR was run by TCRdb on the 5' RACE reads, yielding one entry per CDR3 protein. The repertoire has roughly 1.7 million distinct CDR3 sequences, about 35% of them found once; the top ten carry roughly 10%. This TCR was sampled from a woman in her twenties or thirties in good health. The sequencing sample was made of blood. This chain joins TRBV20-1 and TRBJ1-2; a weak D match, TRBD1 (6 bases). CDR3 nucleotide sequence: TGCAGTGCTTGGGGGCGGGATGGCTACACCTTC. As protein: CSAWGRDGYTF.